A single sample is the source of the 22 T cell receptor beta chains below, sequenced in a study of control samples from healthy donors and cancer patients. The protocol was immunoSEQ multiplex PCR, while the TCRdb copy is restricted to in-frame clones and leaves out a portion. The table records 150,000 to 200,000 clones, 70% to 90% of them present only once. The sequenced material came from blood. The receptors originated from a man aged 25-45 years in good health.

V gene TRBV19 combines with J gene TRBJ2-2; 11 bases line up with TRBD1. The CDR3 totals 16 residues. V shed 5 bases and J 5 bases; nucleotides not matched to a gene: 7. Germline V lookup: CDR1 LNHDA, CDR2 SQIVND (reference sequence). CDR3: CASSSGQGAGTGELFF. The DNA of the CDR3 is TGTGCCAGTAGTTCCGGACAGGGGGCGGGAACCGGGGAGCTGTTTTTT.

The DNA for the CDR3 is TGCAGCGTTGAAGGAAGGGGGCGAAACTATGGCTACACCTTC. Amino acids: CSVEGRGRNYGYTF. The V and J genes are TRBV29-1 and TRBJ1-2, with TRBD1 matching 7 bases. From germline, CDR1 is SQVTM and CDR2 ANQGSEA. After removal of 1 base from V and 2 bases from J, the junction contained 4 bases not matched to a gene. CDR3 size: 14 residues.

The genes are TRBV7-9 and TRBJ1-4; D gene ambiguous. The CDR3 spans 13 residues. The ends were cut back, 4 bases at V and 8 bases at J, with 11 bases in the middle. Germline CDR1 SEHNR, CDR2 FQNEAQ (reference sequence). The CDR3 is CASSSWTEEKLFF. The CDR3 bases are TGTGCCAGCAGCTCCTGGACTGAAGAAAAACTGTTTTTT.

The J gene is TRBJ2-1, the V gene TRBV27; D ambiguous. Germline assignment: CDR1 MNHEY and CDR2 SMNVEV (reference sequence). The CDR3 has 12 amino acids. V was cut by 5 bases and J by 10 bases, with 12 bases left in between. The CDR3 sequence: CASSPTSVEQFF. In DNA form, the CDR3 reads TGTGCCAGCAGTCCCACTTCGGTCGAGCAGTTCTTC.

V is TRBV5-1 and J is TRBJ1-2; 8 bases agree with TRBD1. With V trimmed by 4 bases and J by 4 bases, 6 bases remained unmatched. The CDR3 covers 14 residues. Germline V CDR1 and CDR2: SGHRS, YFSETQ. CDR3: CASSVDRAFYGYTF. The CDR3 DNA reads as TGCGCCAGCAGCGTGGACAGGGCTTTCTATGGCTACACCTTC.

The chain couples TRBV4-2 to TRBJ2-1; the D is unclear. Germline V gives CDR1 LGHNA, CDR2 YNFKEQ. The CDR3 has 14 residues. Deletions cut 0 bases from V and 9 bases from J, with 12 bases between. The CDR3, as DNA: TGTGCCAGCAGCCAAGATCATGTGGTGAGTGAGCAGTTCTTC. Protein: CASSQDHVVSEQFF.

As regards this clone: The junction differs from germline at one of its ends, possibly a read error. The chain carries TRBV14 and TRBJ1-2, with D tentatively TRBD1 (5 bases). The CDR3 is 15 amino acids. CDR1 is SGHDN and CDR2 is FVKESK in the germline V gene. The CDR3 sequence: CASSQGEAPLFGYTF. For the CDR3, the DNA is TGTGCCAGCAGTCAAGGGGAGGCCCCTCTTTTTGGCTACACCTTC.

V usage is TRBV7-3 and J usage is TRBJ2-3; perhaps TRBD2 as D (6 bases). Germline-derived CDR1 and CDR2 are SGHTA and FQGTGA. The CDR3 has 15 amino acids. V was trimmed by 5 bases and J by 2 bases, leaving 14 bases between them. As DNA, the CDR3 is TGTGCCAGCAGCCCCTGGCAGGGACTCACAGATACGCAGTATTTT. Translation: CASSPWQGLTDTQYF.

The chain carries TRBV24-1 and TRBJ2-2, with D tentatively TRBD1 or TRBD2 (5 bases each). Trimming pared 3 bases from V and 3 bases from J, leaving 13 bases between. The CDR3 runs 16 residues. In germline, CDR1 is KGHDR, CDR2 SFDVKD. The CDR3 bases are TGTGCCACCAGTGATGTCCAGGGCGGGTACACCGGGGAGCTGTTTTTT. Translated: CATSDVQGGYTGELFF.

This clone came up once. The rearrangement joins TRBV19 to TRBJ1-2; no clear D gene. CDR1 and CDR2 from the germline V gene are LNHDA and SQIVND (reference sequence). Trimming removed 10 bases at V and 4 bases at J, with 19 bases between. The CDR3 is 14 residues long. This CDR3 reads CATRMGRLLYGYTF. CDR3 DNA: TGTGCCACTCGTATGGGCAGACTGCTCTATGGCTACACCTTC.

The chain has TRBV6-5 and TRBJ1-1; maybe TRBD1 (6 bases). CDR3 length: 15 residues. V was shortened by 2 bases and J by 5 bases, with 15 bases between the two germline ends. The V gene's germline CDR1 is MNHEY and CDR2 SVGAGI. CDR3 loop: CASSYRAGAKTEAFF. In nucleotides, the CDR3 is TGTGCCAGCAGTTACAGGGCAGGGGCTAAAACTGAAGCTTTCTTT.

This clone was seen only once. V usage is TRBV19 and J usage is TRBJ2-7, with 9 nucleotides matching TRBD1. From germline, CDR1 is LNHDA and CDR2 SQIVND (reference sequence). The CDR3 loop spans 13 amino acids. After removal of 7 bases from V and 4 bases from J, the junction contained 5 bases not matched to a gene. DNA for the CDR3: TGTGCCAGTATGGGACAGGGACGTTACGAGCAGTACTTC. As protein: CASMGQGRYEQYF.

The rearrangement uses TRBV30 and TRBJ2-4; D is possibly TRBD1 or TRBD2 (5 bases each). There are 13 residues in the CDR3. The V gene's germline CDR1 is GTSNPN and CDR2 SVGIG (reference sequence). Trimming pared 8 bases from V and 5 bases from J, leaving 16 bases between. CDR3 sequence reads: CAGSAGSQNIQYF. Here the CDR3 DNA reads TGTGCCGGATCGGCAGGGAGCCAAAACATTCAGTACTTC.

The rearrangement uses TRBV13 and TRBJ2-5; D unresolved. Germline CDR1 is PRHDT and CDR2 is FYEKMQ (reference sequence). V lost 5 bases and J lost 3, with 16 bases in between. CDR3 size: 15 residues. The CDR3 DNA reads TGTGCCAGCAGCCTCACCGGTGAACGGGAAGAGACCCAGTACTTC. Protein: CASSLTGEREETQYF.

V usage is TRBV6-1 and J usage is TRBJ1-1; D uncertain. The CDR3 consists of 20 residues. Germline V CDR1 and CDR2: MNHNS, SASEGT. Trimming took off 4 bases at V and 7 bases at J, with 34 bases between the two ends. CDR3 loop: CASSVRESTASTIFEIEAFF. For the CDR3, the DNA is TGTGCCAGCAGTGTACGGGAGAGCACCGCATCAACCATTTTTGAAATTGAAGCTTTCTTT.

The CDR3 loop is CASSFGGLGGNTIYF. In DNA form, the CDR3 reads TGCGCCAGCAGCTTCGGGGGACTGGGAGGAAACACCATATATTTT. V usage is TRBV5-1 and J usage is TRBJ1-3; TRBD1 is a possible D gene (5 bases). The CDR3 extends over 15 amino acids. Trimming stripped 2 bases from V and 4 bases from J, with 13 bases between. Germline lookup yields CDR1 SGHRS and CDR2 YFSETQ. The full variable domain, rest sourced from reference TRBV5-1 and TRBJ1-3, is KAGVTQTPRYLIKTRGQQVTLSCSPISGHRSVSWYQQTPGQGLQFLFEYFSETQRNKGNFPGRFSGRQFSNSRSEMNVSTLELGDSALYLCASSFGGLGGNTIYFGEGSWLTVV.

The rearrangement links TRBV18 to TRBJ2-7; no reliable D call. The V end lost 3 bases, the J end lost 3 bases, and 21 bases lay between the germline ends. The CDR3 runs 17 residues. Germline CDR1 KGHSH, CDR2 LQKENI. The CDR3 loop reads CASSPSLGSSKGYEQYF. The CDR3 nucleotides read TGTGCCAGCTCACCGAGCCTGGGATCCTCCAAGGGCTACGAGCAGTACTTC.

This rearrangement joins TRBV11-2 to TRBJ1-2, with a weak D call TRBD1 (6 bases). V was trimmed by 2 bases and J by 5 bases, leaving 9 bases between them. This CDR3 contains 13 residues. Germline V gene sequence: CDR1 SGHAT, CDR2 FQNNGV. This chain's CDR3 is CASSLPTGYGYTF. In DNA, the CDR3 is TGTGCCAGCAGCTTACCAACAGGGTATGGCTACACCTTC.

This clone was picked up a small number of times. The chain is built from TRBV9 and TRBJ1-2; D gene uncertain. Germline V CDR1 and CDR2: SGDLS, YYNGEE. This CDR3 region has 14 residues. The germline V and J ends were trimmed by 0 bases and 5 bases, with 11 bases remaining between them. The CDR3 protein is CASSVDGRSYGYTF. For the CDR3, the DNA is TGTGCCAGCAGCGTAGACGGCAGAAGTTATGGCTACACCTTC.

The chain links TRBV7-6 to TRBJ2-7, with 8 bases aligning to TRBD1. The length of the CDR3 is 12 residues. V shed 5 bases and J 9 bases; nucleotides not matched to a gene: 6. The germline V gene encodes CDR1 SGHVS and CDR2 FNYEAQ. CDR3 bases: TGTGCCAGCAGCGGGGACAGGTCGGGGCAGTACTTC. It codes for CASSGDRSGQYF.

This chain connects TRBV9 to TRBJ2-3; D possibly corresponds to TRBD2 (5 bases). Germline-derived CDR1 and CDR2 are SGDLS and YYNGEE. V was shortened by 0 bases and J by 2 bases, with 10 bases between the two germline ends. This CDR3 has 15 residues. CDR3 region: CASSVESGFTDTQYF. In DNA, the CDR3 is TGTGCCAGCAGCGTAGAAAGCGGATTCACAGATACGCAGTATTTT.

The chain couples TRBV7-8 to TRBJ2-5; D unclear. Germline assignment: CDR1 SGHVS and CDR2 FQNEAQ. This CDR3 region has 14 residues. The germline V and J ends were trimmed by 6 bases and 0 bases, with 11 bases remaining between them. The CDR3: CASRPVPYQETQYF. DNA of the CDR3: TGTGCCAGCAGACCCGTACCGTACCAAGAGACCCAGTACTTC. The whole variable domain, filled in from reference TRBV7-8 and TRBJ2-5, reads GAGVSQSPRYKVAKRGQDVALRCDPISGHVSLFWYQQALGQGPEFLTYFQNEAQLDKSGLPSDRFFAERPEGSVSTLKIQRTQQEDSAVYLCASRPVPYQETQYFGPGTRLLVL.